Listed here are 28 T cell receptor beta chains from one sample, sequenced in a study of T cell responses to AZD1222 COVID-19 vaccine. The assay was immunoSEQ multiplex PCR, and TCRdb's table has in-frame clones only and misses some. The sample has 60,000 to 75,000 clones; over 85% are singletons. The specimen was peripheral blood, collected on day 0 of AZD1222 vaccination. These receptor sequences come from an adult in good health.

Here the CDR3 reads CSASLGADTDTQYF. The CDR3 nucleotides read TGCAGTGCTAGTCTGGGGGCCGACACAGATACGCAGTATTTT. The genes are TRBV20-1 and TRBJ2-3; TRBD1 is a possible D gene (6 bases). Germline CDR1 reads DFQATT; CDR2 reads SNEGSKA (reference sequence). CDR3 length equals 14 residues. The ends were cut back, 3 bases at V and 2 bases at J, with 12 bases in the middle.

This sequence joins TRBV2 and TRBJ1-1, with D perhaps matching TRBD1 (6 bases). V was trimmed by 5 bases and J by 5 bases, leaving 15 bases between them. The germline gives CDR1 SNHLY, CDR2 FYNNEI. CDR3 size: 14 residues. The chain's CDR3 is CASSRGQGSTEAFF. The CDR3 nucleotides read TGTGCCAGCAGTCGCGGGCAGGGGTCGACTGAAGCTTTCTTT. Variable domain in full (rest from reference TRBV2 and TRBJ1-1): EPEVTQTPSHQVTQMGQEVILRCVPISNHLYFYWYRQILGQKVEFLVSFYNNEISEKSEIFDDQFSVERPDGSNFTLKIRSTKLEDSAMYFCASSRGQGSTEAFFGQGTRLTVV.

The chain carries TRBV5-5 and TRBJ1-4, with D possibly matching TRBD1 (5 bases). The V end lost 1 base, the J end lost 8 bases, and 12 bases lay between the germline ends. The germline CDR1 and CDR2 sequences are SGHKS and YYEKEE (reference sequence). The CDR3 totals 14 residues. The DNA for the CDR3 is TGTGCCAGCAGCTTGATCCAGGGAAGCGAAAAACTGTTTTTT. Amino acid sequence: CASSLIQGSEKLFF.

The chain recombines TRBV27 with TRBJ1-2; tentative D call: TRBD1 (6 bases). V was shortened by 2 bases and J by 7 bases, with 11 bases between the two germline ends. Germline V gene data show CDR1 as MNHEY and CDR2 as SMNVEV (reference sequence). CDR3 size: 13 residues. The CDR3 bases are TGTGCCAGCAGTTTAAACAGGGTTGGTGGCTACACCTTC. Translated, it gives CASSLNRVGGYTF.

The chain uses TRBV14 and TRBJ1-3, with a tentative D call TRBD1 (5 bases). This CDR3 is 15 amino acids long. V shed 4 bases and J shed 4 bases, with 14 bases lying between them. CDR1 and CDR2 (germline): SGHDN, FVKESK. The CDR3 is CASSPTRTRGNTIYF. Written as DNA, the CDR3 is TGTGCCAGCAGCCCGACCCGGACAAGGGGAAACACCATATATTTT.

The rearrangement joins TRBV5-1 to TRBJ2-5; 7 positions match TRBD2. CDR3 length: 14 amino acids. The J segment lost 4 bases and the V segment lost 5 bases, leaving 8 bases of the junction unmatched. Germline values: CDR1 SGHRS, CDR2 YFSETQ. The CDR3 loop reads CASRAGRLGETQYF. The CDR3 DNA reads as TGCGCCAGCAGAGCGGGACGGCTGGGAGAGACCCAGTACTTC.

This clone was seen once. One end of the junction is discordant with germline, which a read error may explain. V and J are TRBV28 and TRBJ1-6, with D possibly TRBD1 on 5 matching bases. Germline V CDR1 and CDR2: MDHEN, SYDVKM. The CDR3 contains 14 residues. CDR3 in amino acids: CASCLSGAVRPLHF. The CDR3, as DNA: TGTGCCAGCTGTTTATCCGGGGCGGTACGCCCCCTCCACTTT.

The CDR3 is CASSIYRDTGELFF. As DNA, the CDR3 is TGTGCCAGCTCAATCTACAGGGACACCGGGGAGCTGTTTTTT. The chain recombines TRBV18 with TRBJ2-2; D might be TRBD1 (6 bases). This CDR3 comprises 14 residues. V lost 5 bases and J lost 3, with 10 bases in between. Germline-derived CDR1 and CDR2 are KGHSH and LQKENI. The full variable domain, rest sourced from reference TRBV18 and TRBJ2-2, is NAGVMQNPRHLVRRRGQEARLRCSPMKGHSHVYWYRQLPEEGLKFMVYLQKENIIDESGMPKERFSAEFPKEGPSILRIQQVVRGDSAAYFCASSIYRDTGELFFGEGSRLTVL.

This clone occurred once. This chain links TRBV24-1 with TRBJ1-5; D gene unclear. V lost 5 bases, J lost 1 base, and 5 bases lay in between. The CDR3 totals 13 residues. Germline V gene sequence: CDR1 KGHDR, CDR2 SFDVKD. CDR3 sequence reads: CATSGGSNQPQHF. The CDR3 DNA is TGTGCCACCAGTGGTGGAAGCAATCAGCCCCAGCATTTT.

The rearrangement uses TRBV29-1 and TRBJ2-2, with D uncertain. With 1 base removed from V and 9 bases from J, the gap between germline ends came to 27 bases. This CDR3 region has 18 residues. Germline CDR1 is SQVTM and CDR2 is ANQGSEA. CDR3 in DNA: TGCAGCGTTGAAGGCCCGGGCCTGTACGGTTCTCTTAGTAGGGAGCTGTTTTTT. The encoded protein is CSVEGPGLYGSLSRELFF.

This chain connects TRBV2 to TRBJ2-7; 9 bases fit TRBD2. Losses at the gene ends were 6 bases for V and 7 bases for J; bases not matched to a gene: 13. This CDR3 spans 15 amino acids. Germline V gives CDR1 SNHLY, CDR2 FYNNEI. CDR3 sequence (DNA): TGTGCCAGCAGCCCGGTGGGCGGGGGGGCCGAGGAGCAGTACTTC. Its protein is CASSPVGGGAEEQYF.

The count of this clone is one. The genes are TRBV7-9 and TRBJ1-3, with D perhaps TRBD1 (5 bases). This CDR3 spans 14 amino acids. CDR1 is SEHNR, CDR2 FQNEAQ, per germline (reference sequence). Trimming cost V 2 bases and J 2 bases, with 7 bases left between them. CDR3 in DNA: TGTGCCAGCAGCTTAACGGGGCCTGGAAACACCATATATTTT. Protein product: CASSLTGPGNTIYF.

The V call is TRBV14, the J call TRBJ2-5; D possibly uses TRBD1 or TRBD2 (5 bases each). Deletions cut 2 bases from V and 5 bases from J, with 18 bases between. CDR3 size: 16 residues. Per the germline V gene, CDR1 is SGHDN and CDR2 is FVKESK. The CDR3, as DNA: TGTGCCAGCAGCCAATCCCTGGGGGTTGGGTCGGAGACCCAGTACTTC. Translation gives CASSQSLGVGSETQYF.

This clone was found a few times. The V call is TRBV4-1, the J call TRBJ1-5; D is possibly TRBD1 (6 bases). Germline V CDR1 and CDR2: MGHRA, YSYEKL. V was shortened by 3 bases and J by 4 bases, with 13 bases between the two germline ends. The CDR3 extends over 15 amino acids. The chain's CDR3 is CASSQFGQRNQPQHF. The CDR3 coding sequence is TGCGCCAGCAGCCAGTTTGGACAGAGAAATCAGCCCCAGCATTTT.

The rearrangement joins TRBV28 to TRBJ1-2, with TRBD1 matching 7 bases. The CDR3 totals 15 residues. The trim removed 6 bases at V and 6 bases at J, leaving 13 bases unmatched. CDR1 MDHEN and CDR2 SYDVKM come from the germline V gene. CDR3: CASSQETGTSNGYTF. The CDR3 DNA sequence: TGTGCCAGCAGCCAGGAGACAGGGACCTCGAATGGCTACACCTTC.

The gene calls are TRBV19 and TRBJ2-1; no reliable D call. The CDR3 loop spans 14 amino acids. V dropped 5 bases and J dropped 0 bases, with 8 bases sitting between them. CDR1 is LNHDA and CDR2 is SQIVND in the germline V gene (reference sequence). The CDR3 nucleotides read TGTGCCAGTAGTTTGGAAACCTCCTACAATGAGCAGTTCTTC. It yields the protein CASSLETSYNEQFF.

The J gene is TRBJ1-6, the V gene TRBV27; D is unresolved. The V end was cut by 3 bases, the J end by 8 bases, with 11 bases between. CDR3 length: 14 residues. Germline V gene lookup returns CDR1 MNHEY and CDR2 SMNVEV (reference sequence). The CDR3 sequence: CASSLGSLDSPLHF. The DNA of the CDR3 is TGTGCCAGCAGTTTGGGCAGCTTGGATTCACCCCTCCACTTT.

This clone was counted a single time. The J gene is TRBJ2-5, the V gene TRBV10-3, with TRBD2 as a possible D gene (6 bases). The CDR3 spans 15 residues. The V gene lost 2 bases and the J gene lost 5 bases, with 15 bases spanning the gap. In germline, CDR1 is ENHRY, CDR2 SYGVKD. CDR3 residues: CAISEGLAFSETQYF. CDR3 nucleotide sequence: TGTGCCATCAGTGAGGGCCTAGCGTTTAGTGAGACCCAGTACTTC.

V is TRBV19 and J is TRBJ2-1; 8 nucleotides line up with TRBD2. The junction had 7 bases not matched to a gene; V was cut back by 5 bases and J by 7 bases. This CDR3 spans 14 amino acids. CDR1 is LNHDA, CDR2 SQIVND, per germline (reference sequence). The CDR3 nucleotides are TGTGCCAGTAGTGGTAGCGGGGCGGGAAATGAGCAGTTCTTC. The encoded protein is CASSGSGAGNEQFF.

This clone was recorded once. The V gene is TRBV5-1, the J gene TRBJ2-1; 10 nucleotides line up with TRBD2. With 4 bases clipped from V and 5 bases from J, the junction kept 9 bases outside the gene matches. Germline V gene lookup returns CDR1 SGHRS and CDR2 YFSETQ. This CDR3 region has 16 residues. The CDR3 DNA is TGCGCCAGCAGCCAGCCGGAGCGGGGGGGAAACAATGAGCAGTTCTTC. Amino acids: CASSQPERGGNNEQFF.

The chain links TRBV7-3 to TRBJ2-5, with TRBD2 identical over 8 bases. CDR1 is SGHTA and CDR2 is FQGTGA in the germline V gene. CDR3 length: 16 amino acids. Trimming took 5 bases from V and 4 from J; bases not matched to a gene: 12. CDR3 nucleotide sequence: TGTGCCAGCAGCCCTGGTCTACGGGGGGGCCTAGAGACCCAGTACTTC. Translated: CASSPGLRGGLETQYF.

The V call is TRBV23-1, the J call TRBJ2-1; weak D call: TRBD2 (6 bases). TRBV23-1 falls under the ORF class, with uncertain function. V was shortened by 2 bases and J by 9 bases, with 14 bases between the two germline ends. The CDR3 runs to 14 residues. For the CDR3, the DNA is TGCGCCAGCAGTCAAGTTTCTCGGGGAGGTGAGCAGTTCTTC. Amino acid sequence: CASSQVSRGGEQFF.

This chain links TRBV6-6 with TRBJ1-1; D gene uncertain. Germline V gives CDR1 MNHNY, CDR2 SVGAGI (reference sequence). Trimming took 5 bases from V and 10 from J, leaving 14 bases between them. The CDR3 spans 12 residues. The CDR3 sequence: CASSRDWEAAFF. In nucleotides, the CDR3 is TGTGCCAGCAGTCGAGACTGGGAGGCAGCTTTCTTT.

The V call is TRBV27, the J call TRBJ1-2, with a possible D match to TRBD1 (6 bases). Germline CDR1 reads MNHEY; CDR2 reads SMNVEV (reference sequence). The CDR3 contains 15 residues. Trimming cost V 5 bases and J 7 bases, with 20 bases left between them. The chain's CDR3 is CASSEWGGLGGGYTF. The CDR3, as DNA: TGTGCCAGCAGTGAATGGGGGGGGCTCGGTGGTGGCTACACCTTC.

The rearrangement uses TRBV7-9 and TRBJ1-1; D is ambiguous. The germline CDR1 and CDR2 sequences are SEHNR and FQNEAQ (reference sequence). V lost 5 bases to trimming and J lost 4 bases, with 17 bases between them. The CDR3 is 15 amino acids. The CDR3 loop reads CASSPQESKGTEAFF. The CDR3 nucleotides are TGTGCCAGCAGCCCTCAAGAGTCAAAAGGCACTGAAGCTTTCTTT.

The chain recombines TRBV3-1 (or the pseudogene TRBV3-2) with TRBJ1-3; D uncertain. This CDR3 is built from 12 residues. CDR1 is LGHDT, CDR2 YNNKEL, per germline (reference sequence). The V end was cut by 6 bases, the J end by 1 base, with 4 bases between. The CDR3 DNA reads as TGTGCCAGCAGTATTTCTGGAAACACCATATATTTT. Encoded protein: CASSISGNTIYF.

As concerns this clone: One junction end disagrees with the germline gene, perhaps due to a read error. V is TRBV18 and J is TRBJ2-1; 8 bases agree with TRBD1. Per germline, CDR1 KGHSH and CDR2 LQKENI. This CDR3 contains 12 residues. The CDR3, as DNA: TGTGCCAGCTCAGAACGGACAGGGAGCCCCATCTTC. Protein: CASSERTGSPIF. The full variable domain, its missing parts supplied by reference TRBV18 and TRBJ2-1, is NAGVMQNPRHLVRRRGQEARLRCSPMKGHSHVYWYRQLPEEGLKFMVYLQKENIIDESGMPKERFSAEFPKEGPSILRIQQVVRGDSAAYFCASSERTGSPIFGPGTRLTVL.

This clone was observed a handful of times. The J gene is TRBJ2-6, the V gene TRBV7-9; the match to TRBD1 covers 7 bases. Germline CDR1 reads SEHNR; CDR2 reads FQNEAQ (reference sequence). This CDR3 spans 19 amino acids. V lost 3 bases and J lost 3; bases outside the gene matches: 14. Written as DNA, the CDR3 is TGTGCCAGCAGCTTCCCCAAAAAGACAGGGAGTGGTGGGGCCAACGTCCTGACTTTC. This sequence encodes CASSFPKKTGSGGANVLTF.